The next 4 T cell receptor beta chains were all read from a single sample in a study of T cell clones after liver transplantation. Produced via immunoSEQ multiplex PCR; TCRdb's table is partial and in-frame only. The data contain tens of thousands of clones, nearly 95% of them singletons. Material: CD4+ T cells from blood, obtained about 26 months after liver transplant. All receptors derive from a human patient who received a liver transplant. Some T cells may originate from the graft donor.

The J gene is TRBJ2-6, the V gene TRBV4-3; D is ambiguous. The CDR3 has 15 residues. In germline, CDR1 is LGHNA, CDR2 YSLEER. V shed 4 bases and J shed 2 bases, with 9 bases lying between them. CDR3 sequence reads: CASSPRLAGANVLTF. The CDR3 nucleotides are TGCGCCAGCAGCCCTAGATTAGCTGGGGCCAACGTCCTGACTTTC.

The chain uses TRBV5-4 and TRBJ2-5; 8 nucleotides align to TRBD1. This CDR3 has 14 residues. From germline, CDR1 is SGHNT and CDR2 YYREEE (reference sequence). V lost 3 bases and J lost 4; bases outside the gene matches: 5. CDR3: CASSSGQGRETQYF. CDR3 DNA sequence: TGTGCCAGCAGCTCCGGACAGGGCCGAGAGACCCAGTACTTC.

V is TRBV6-5 and J is TRBJ2-3; D is tentatively TRBD1 or TRBD2 (5 bases each). V lost 2 bases and J 0 bases, leaving 9 bases between the germline ends. This CDR3 contains 15 residues. Germline V lookup: CDR1 MNHEY, CDR2 SVGAGI. CDR3 nucleotides: TGTGCCAGCAGTTACGGGGGTATAAGCACAGATACGCAGTATTTT. Its translation is CASSYGGISTDTQYF.

This sequence joins TRBV7-3 and TRBJ2-7, with D possibly matching TRBD2 (5 bases). CDR1 and CDR2 (germline): SGHTA, FQGTGA. V gave up 4 bases and J gave up 0 bases, with 13 bases separating them. CDR3 length: 15 amino acids. The CDR3 protein is CASSSEDFHSYEQYF. CDR3 in DNA: TGTGCCAGCAGCTCAGAGGACTTCCACTCCTACGAGCAGTACTTC. The full variable domain, in which reference TRBV7-3 and TRBJ2-7 provide the parts outside the CDR3, is GAGVSQTPSNKVTEKGKYVELRCDPISGHTALYWYRQSLGQGPEFLIYFQGTGAADDSGLPNDRFFAVRPEGSVSTLKIQRTERGDSAVYLCASSSEDFHSYEQYFGPGTRLTVT.